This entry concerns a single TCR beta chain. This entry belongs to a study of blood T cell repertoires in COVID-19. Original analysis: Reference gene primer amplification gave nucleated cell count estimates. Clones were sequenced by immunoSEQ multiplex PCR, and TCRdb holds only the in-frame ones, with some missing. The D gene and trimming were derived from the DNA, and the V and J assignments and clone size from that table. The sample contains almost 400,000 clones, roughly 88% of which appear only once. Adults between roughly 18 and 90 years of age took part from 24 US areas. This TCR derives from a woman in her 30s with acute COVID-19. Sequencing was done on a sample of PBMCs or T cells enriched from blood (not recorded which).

The CDR3, as DNA: TGTGCCACCCCGGGTGACGAGCAGTACTTC. Translating it yields CATPGDEQYF. The chain carries TRBV5-6 and TRBJ2-7; D gene ambiguous. Deletions cut 9 bases from V and 5 bases from J, with 9 bases between. CDR1 and CDR2 from the germline V gene are SGHDT and YYEEEE. This CDR3 has 10 amino acids.